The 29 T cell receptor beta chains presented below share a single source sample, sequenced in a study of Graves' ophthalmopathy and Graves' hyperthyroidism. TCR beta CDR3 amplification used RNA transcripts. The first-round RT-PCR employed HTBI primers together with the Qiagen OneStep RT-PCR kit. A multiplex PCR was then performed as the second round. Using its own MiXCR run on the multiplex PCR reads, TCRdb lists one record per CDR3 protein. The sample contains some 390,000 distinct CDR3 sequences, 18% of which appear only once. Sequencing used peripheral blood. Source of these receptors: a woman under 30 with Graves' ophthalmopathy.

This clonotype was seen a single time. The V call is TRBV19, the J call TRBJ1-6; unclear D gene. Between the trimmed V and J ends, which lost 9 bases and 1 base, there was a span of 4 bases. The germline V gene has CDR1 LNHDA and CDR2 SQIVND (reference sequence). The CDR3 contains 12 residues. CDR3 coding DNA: TGTGCCAGCCATTCCTATAATTCACCCCTCCACTTT. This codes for CASHSYNSPLHF.

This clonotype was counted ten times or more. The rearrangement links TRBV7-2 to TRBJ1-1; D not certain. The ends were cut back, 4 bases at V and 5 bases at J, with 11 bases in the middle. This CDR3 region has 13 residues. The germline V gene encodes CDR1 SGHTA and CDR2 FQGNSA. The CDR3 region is CASSSARRTEAFF. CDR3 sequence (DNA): TGTGCCAGCAGCTCCGCCCGCAGGACTGAAGCTTTCTTT.

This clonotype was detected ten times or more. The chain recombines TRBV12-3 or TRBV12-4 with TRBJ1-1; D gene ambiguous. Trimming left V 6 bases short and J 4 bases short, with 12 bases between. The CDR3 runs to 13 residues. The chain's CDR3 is CASRSMNGTEAFF. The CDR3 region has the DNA TGTGCCAGCAGATCAATGAATGGCACTGAAGCTTTCTTT.

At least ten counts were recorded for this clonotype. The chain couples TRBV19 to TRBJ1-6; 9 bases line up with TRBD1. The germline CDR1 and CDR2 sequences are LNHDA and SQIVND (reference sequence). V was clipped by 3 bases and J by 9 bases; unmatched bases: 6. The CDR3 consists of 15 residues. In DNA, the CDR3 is TGTGCCAGTAGTATGGGACAGGGTCTGGCTTCACCCCTCCACTTT. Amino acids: CASSMGQGLASPLHF. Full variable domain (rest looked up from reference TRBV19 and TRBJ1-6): DGGITQSPKYLFRKEGQNVTLSCEQNLNHDAMYWYRQDPGQGLRLIYYSQIVNDFQKGDIAEGYSVSREKKESFPLTVTSAQKNPTAFYLCASSMGQGLASPLHFGNGTRLTVT.

The CDR3 nucleotides read TGTGCCACCCGGGCACCCGATCGCGCCGGGGAGCTGTTTTTT. This gives the protein CATRAPDRAGELFF. V usage is TRBV24-1 and J usage is TRBJ2-2; D is undetermined. This CDR3 has 14 amino acids. Germline lookup yields CDR1 KGHDR and CDR2 SFDVKD. Between the trimmed V and J ends, which lost 9 bases and 6 bases, there was a span of 16 bases.

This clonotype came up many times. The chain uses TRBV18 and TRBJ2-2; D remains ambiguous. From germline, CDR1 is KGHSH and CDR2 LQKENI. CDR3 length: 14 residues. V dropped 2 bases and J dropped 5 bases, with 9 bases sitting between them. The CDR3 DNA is TGTGCCAGCTCACCATTGCAGAGTACCGGGGAGCTGTTTTTT. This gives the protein CASSPLQSTGELFF.

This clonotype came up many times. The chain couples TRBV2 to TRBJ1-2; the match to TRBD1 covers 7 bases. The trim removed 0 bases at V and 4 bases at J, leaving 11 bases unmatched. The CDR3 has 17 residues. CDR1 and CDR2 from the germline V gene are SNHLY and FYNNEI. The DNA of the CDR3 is TGTGCCAGCAGTGAAGCCTACGGAGGGGGCGCCGGCTATGGCTACACCTTC. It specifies CASSEAYGGGAGYGYTF. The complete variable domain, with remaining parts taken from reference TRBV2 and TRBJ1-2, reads EPEVTQTPSHQVTQMGQEVILRCVPISNHLYFYWYRQILGQKVEFLVSFYNNEISEKSEIFDDQFSVERPDGSNFTLKIRSTKLEDSAMYFCASSEAYGGGAGYGYTFGSGTRLTVV.

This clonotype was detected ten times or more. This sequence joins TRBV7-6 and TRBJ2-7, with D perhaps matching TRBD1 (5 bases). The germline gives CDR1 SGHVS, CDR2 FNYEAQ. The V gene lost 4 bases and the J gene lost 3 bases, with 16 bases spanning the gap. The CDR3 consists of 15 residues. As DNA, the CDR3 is TGTGCCAGCAGCTCCCCTGGGGCGACGCACTACGAGCAGTACTTC. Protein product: CASSSPGATHYEQYF.

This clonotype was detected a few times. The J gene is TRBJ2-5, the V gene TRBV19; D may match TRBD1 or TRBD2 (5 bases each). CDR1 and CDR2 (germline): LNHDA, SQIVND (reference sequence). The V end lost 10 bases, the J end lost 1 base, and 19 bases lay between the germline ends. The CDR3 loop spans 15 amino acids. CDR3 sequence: CATRRDPGTQETQYF. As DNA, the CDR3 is TGTGCCACCCGCCGGGACCCCGGAACCCAAGAGACCCAGTACTTC.

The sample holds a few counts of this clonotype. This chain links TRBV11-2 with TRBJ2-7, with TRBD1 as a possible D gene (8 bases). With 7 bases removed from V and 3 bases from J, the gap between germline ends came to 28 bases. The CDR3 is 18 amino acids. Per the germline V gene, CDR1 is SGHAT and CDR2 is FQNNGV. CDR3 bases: TGTGCCAGCACCTCACAGGGGGGGACCGGGACACGGATCTACGAGCAGTACTTC. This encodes CASTSQGGTGTRIYEQYF.

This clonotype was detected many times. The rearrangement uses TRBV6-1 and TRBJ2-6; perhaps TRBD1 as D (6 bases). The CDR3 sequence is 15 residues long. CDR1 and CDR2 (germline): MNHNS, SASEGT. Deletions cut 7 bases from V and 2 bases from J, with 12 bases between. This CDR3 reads CASIQGIAGANVLTF. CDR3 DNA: TGTGCCAGCATACAGGGAATCGCTGGGGCCAACGTCCTGACTTTC.

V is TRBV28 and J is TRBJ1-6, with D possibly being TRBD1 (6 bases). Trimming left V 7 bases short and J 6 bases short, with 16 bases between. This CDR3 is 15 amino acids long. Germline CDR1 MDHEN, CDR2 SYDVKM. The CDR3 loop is CASTPGGASNSPLHF. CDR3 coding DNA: TGTGCCAGCACCCCGGGGGGGGCGAGTAATTCACCCCTCCACTTT. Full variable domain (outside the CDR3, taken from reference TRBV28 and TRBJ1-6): DVKVTQSSRYLVKRTGEKVFLECVQDMDHENMFWYRQDPGLGLRLIYFSYDVKMKEKGDIPEGYSVSREKKERFSLILESASTNQTSMYLCASTPGGASNSPLHFGNGTRLTVT.

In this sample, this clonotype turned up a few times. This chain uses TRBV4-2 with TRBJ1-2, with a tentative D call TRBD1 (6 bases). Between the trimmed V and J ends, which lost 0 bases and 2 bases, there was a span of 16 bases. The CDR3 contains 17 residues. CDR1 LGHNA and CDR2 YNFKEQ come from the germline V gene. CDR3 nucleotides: TGTGCCAGCAGCCAAGATATGGGGGCAGGGCAAAACTATGGCTACACCTTC. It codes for CASSQDMGAGQNYGYTF.

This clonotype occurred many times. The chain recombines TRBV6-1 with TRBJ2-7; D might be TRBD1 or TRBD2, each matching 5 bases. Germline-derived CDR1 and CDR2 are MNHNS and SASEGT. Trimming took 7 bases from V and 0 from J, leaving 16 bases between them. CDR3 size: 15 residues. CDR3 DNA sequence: TGTGCCAGCAACCGGGATCAGGGATCCTCCTACGAGCAGTACTTC. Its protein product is CASNRDQGSSYEQYF.

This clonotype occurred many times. The CDR3 DNA reads as TGTGCCAGCAGCTCCGGACAGCACCACGAGCAGTACTTC. Protein product: CASSSGQHHEQYF. The chain couples TRBV7-9 to TRBJ2-7, with D possibly being TRBD1 (6 bases). The V gene's germline CDR1 is SEHNR and CDR2 FQNEAQ (reference sequence). The V and J ends lost 4 bases and 5 bases respectively, with 12 bases between them. The CDR3 sequence is 13 residues long.

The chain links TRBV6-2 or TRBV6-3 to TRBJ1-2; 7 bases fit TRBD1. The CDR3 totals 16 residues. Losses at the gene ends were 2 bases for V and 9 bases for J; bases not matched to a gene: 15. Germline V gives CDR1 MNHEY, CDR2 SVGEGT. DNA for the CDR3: TGTGCCAGCAGTTACGAGGGGGCGATCCTCGTTCGTAGCTACACCTTC. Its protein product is CASSYEGAILVRSYTF.

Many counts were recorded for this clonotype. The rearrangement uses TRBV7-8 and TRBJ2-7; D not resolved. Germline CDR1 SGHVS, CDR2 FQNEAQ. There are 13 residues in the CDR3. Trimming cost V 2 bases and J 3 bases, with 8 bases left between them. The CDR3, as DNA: TGTGCCAGCAGCTTAAGCAGGTACTACGAGCAGTACTTC. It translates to CASSLSRYYEQYF.

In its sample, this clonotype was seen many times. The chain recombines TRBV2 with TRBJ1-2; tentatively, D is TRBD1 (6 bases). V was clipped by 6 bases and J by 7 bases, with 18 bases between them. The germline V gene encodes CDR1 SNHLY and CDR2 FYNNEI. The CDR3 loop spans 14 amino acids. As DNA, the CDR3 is TGTGCCAGCAGGGATGGACAGCTATTTGGTGGCTACACCTTC. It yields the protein CASRDGQLFGGYTF.

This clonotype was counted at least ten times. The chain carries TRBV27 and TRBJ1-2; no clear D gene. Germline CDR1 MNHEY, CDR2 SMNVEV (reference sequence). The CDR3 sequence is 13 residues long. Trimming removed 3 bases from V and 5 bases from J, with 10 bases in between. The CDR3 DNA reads TGTGCCAGCAGTTTGGCCAGAGAATATGGCTACACCTTC. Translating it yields CASSLAREYGYTF.

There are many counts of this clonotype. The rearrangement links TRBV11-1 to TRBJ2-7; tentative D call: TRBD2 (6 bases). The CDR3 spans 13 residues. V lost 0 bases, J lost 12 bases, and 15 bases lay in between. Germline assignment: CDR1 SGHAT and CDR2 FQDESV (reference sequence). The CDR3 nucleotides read TGTGCCAGCAGCTTAGCGCGGGACCGGATGCTGTACTTC. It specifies CASSLARDRMLYF.

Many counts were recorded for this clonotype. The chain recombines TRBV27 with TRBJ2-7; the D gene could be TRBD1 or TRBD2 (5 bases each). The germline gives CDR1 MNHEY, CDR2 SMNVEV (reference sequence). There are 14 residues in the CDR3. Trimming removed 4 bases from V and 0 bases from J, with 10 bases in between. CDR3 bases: TGTGCCAGCAGTTCAAGGGACCTCTCCTACGAGCAGTACTTC. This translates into CASSSRDLSYEQYF.

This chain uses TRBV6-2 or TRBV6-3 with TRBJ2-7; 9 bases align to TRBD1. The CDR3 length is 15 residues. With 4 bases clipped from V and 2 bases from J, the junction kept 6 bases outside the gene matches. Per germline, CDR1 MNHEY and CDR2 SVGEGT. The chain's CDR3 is CASSSRGTGPYEQYF. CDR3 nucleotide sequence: TGTGCCAGCAGTTCCAGGGGGACAGGGCCCTACGAGCAGTACTTC.

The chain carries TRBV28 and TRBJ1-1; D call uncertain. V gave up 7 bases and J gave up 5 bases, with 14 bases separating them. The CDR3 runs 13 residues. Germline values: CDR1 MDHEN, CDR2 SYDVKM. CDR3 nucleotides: TGTGCCAGCACCCAAACACCCAGGACTGAAGCTTTCTTT. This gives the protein CASTQTPRTEAFF. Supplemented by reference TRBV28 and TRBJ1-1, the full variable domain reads DVKVTQSSRYLVKRTGEKVFLECVQDMDHENMFWYRQDPGLGLRLIYFSYDVKMKEKGDIPEGYSVSREKKERFSLILESASTNQTSMYLCASTQTPRTEAFFGQGTRLTVV.

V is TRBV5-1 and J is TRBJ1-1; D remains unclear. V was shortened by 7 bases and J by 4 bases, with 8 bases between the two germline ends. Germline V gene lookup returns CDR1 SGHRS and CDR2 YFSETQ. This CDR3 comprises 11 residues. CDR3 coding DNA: TGCGCCAGCCTGGGAGGCACTGAAGCTTTCTTT. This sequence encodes CASLGGTEAFF.

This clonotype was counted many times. The CDR3 sequence: CASGRVDYEQYF. Written as DNA, the CDR3 is TGTGCCAGCGGGAGGGTAGACTACGAGCAGTACTTC. This chain connects TRBV7-9 to TRBJ2-7, with 7 bases matching TRBD2. The CDR3 is 12 residues long. V gave up 8 bases and J gave up 3 bases; unmatched junction bases: 4. Germline V lookup: CDR1 SEHNR, CDR2 FQNEAQ (reference sequence).

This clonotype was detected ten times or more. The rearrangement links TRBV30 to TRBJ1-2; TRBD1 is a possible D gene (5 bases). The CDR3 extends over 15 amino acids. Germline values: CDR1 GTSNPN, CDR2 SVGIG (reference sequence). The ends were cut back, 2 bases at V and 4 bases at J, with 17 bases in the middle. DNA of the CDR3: TGTGCCTGGAGTCGGGACGGCTCTTCTAGCTATGGCTACACCTTC. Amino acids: CAWSRDGSSSYGYTF.

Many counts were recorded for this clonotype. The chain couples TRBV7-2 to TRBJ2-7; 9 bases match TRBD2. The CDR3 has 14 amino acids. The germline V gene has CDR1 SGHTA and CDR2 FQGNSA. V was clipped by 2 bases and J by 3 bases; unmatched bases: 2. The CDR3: CASSLIAGVYEQYF. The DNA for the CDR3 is TGTGCCAGCAGCTTAATAGCGGGGGTCTACGAGCAGTACTTC.

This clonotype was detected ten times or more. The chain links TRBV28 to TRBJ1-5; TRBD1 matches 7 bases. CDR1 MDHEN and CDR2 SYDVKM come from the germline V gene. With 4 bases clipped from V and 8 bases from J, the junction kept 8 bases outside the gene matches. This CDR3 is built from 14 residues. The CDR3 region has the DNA TGTGCCAGCAGTTCGGGACAGTCGGTAAAGCCCCAGCATTTT. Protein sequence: CASSSGQSVKPQHF.

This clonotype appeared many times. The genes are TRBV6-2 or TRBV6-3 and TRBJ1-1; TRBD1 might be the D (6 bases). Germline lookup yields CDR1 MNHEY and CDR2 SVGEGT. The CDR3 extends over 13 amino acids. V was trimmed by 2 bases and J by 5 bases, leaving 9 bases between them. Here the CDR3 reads CASSYQGRTEAFF. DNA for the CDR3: TGTGCCAGCAGTTACCAGGGGCGGACTGAAGCTTTCTTT.